This T cell receptor (beta chain) was identified during a study of cytomegalovirus exposure and HLA in healthy donors. Across the study: Per a later analysis, the 666 first-cohort and 120 validation repertoires shared one platform. The study's findings and limits: Associated with cytomegalovirus, according to the listing, were some 180 TCR beta chains. Generally TCR sequences proved uncommon, though certain public TCRs appeared in numerous donors.

Using immunoSEQ multiplex PCR, the repertoire was profiled, and TCRdb retains in-frame clones only, with some absent. The data hold 150,000 to 200,000 clones, with 88% observed a single time. Germline V gives CDR1 SGHRS, CDR2 YFSETQ. This CDR3 comprises 15 residues. Trimming cost V 2 bases and J 4 bases; bases outside gene matches: 4. A word on this clone: What it recognizes is unknown.

This TCR was recovered from a man between 18 and 35 years old in good health and CMV-seronegative. The chain joins TRBV5-1 to TRBJ1-4, with 8 bases matching TRBD1. The sequenced sample consisted of PBMCs. The CDR3, as DNA: TGCGCCAGCAGCTTCCCCGACAGGGGTAATGAAAAACTGTTTTTT. Translating it yields CASSFPDRGNEKLFF.